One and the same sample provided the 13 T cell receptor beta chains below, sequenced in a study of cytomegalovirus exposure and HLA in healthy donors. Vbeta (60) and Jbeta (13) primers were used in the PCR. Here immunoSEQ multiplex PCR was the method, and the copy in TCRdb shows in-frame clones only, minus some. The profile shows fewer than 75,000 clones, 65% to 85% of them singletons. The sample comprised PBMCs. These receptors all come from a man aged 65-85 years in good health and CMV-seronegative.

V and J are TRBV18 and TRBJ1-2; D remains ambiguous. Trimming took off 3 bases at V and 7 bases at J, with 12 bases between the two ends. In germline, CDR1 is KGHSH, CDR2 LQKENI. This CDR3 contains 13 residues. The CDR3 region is CASSPSAGSGYTF. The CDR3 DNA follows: TGTGCCAGCTCACCCAGCGCGGGGAGTGGCTACACCTTC.

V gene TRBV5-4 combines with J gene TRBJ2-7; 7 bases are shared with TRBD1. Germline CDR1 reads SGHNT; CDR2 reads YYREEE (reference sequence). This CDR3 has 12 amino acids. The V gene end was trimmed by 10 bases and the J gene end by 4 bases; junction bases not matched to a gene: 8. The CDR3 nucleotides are TGTGCCGGGAGCCAGACAGGGTACGAGCAGTACTTC. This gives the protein CAGSQTGYEQYF.

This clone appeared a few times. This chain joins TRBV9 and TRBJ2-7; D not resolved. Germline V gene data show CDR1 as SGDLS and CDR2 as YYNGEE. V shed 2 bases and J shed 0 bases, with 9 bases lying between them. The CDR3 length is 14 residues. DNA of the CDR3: TGTGCCAGCAGCGTTGCGGAGAACTCCTACGAGCAGTACTTC. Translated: CASSVAENSYEQYF.

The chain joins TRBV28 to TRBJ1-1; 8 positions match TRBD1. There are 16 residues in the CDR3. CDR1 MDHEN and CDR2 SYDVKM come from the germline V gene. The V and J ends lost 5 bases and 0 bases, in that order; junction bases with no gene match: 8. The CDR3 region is CASSLIQGVMNTEAFF. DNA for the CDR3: TGTGCCAGCAGTCTAATACAGGGGGTCATGAACACTGAAGCTTTCTTT.

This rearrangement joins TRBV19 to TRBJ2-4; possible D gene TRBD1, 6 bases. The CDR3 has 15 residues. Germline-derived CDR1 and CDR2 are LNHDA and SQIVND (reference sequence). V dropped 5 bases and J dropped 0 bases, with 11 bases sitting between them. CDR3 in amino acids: CASSSRGAAKNIQYF. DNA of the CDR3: TGTGCCAGTAGTTCCAGGGGCGCAGCCAAAAACATTCAGTACTTC.

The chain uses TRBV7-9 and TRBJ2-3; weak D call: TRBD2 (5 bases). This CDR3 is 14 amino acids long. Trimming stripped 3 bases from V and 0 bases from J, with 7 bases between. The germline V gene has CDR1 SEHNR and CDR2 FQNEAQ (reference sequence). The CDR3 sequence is CASSFGLSTDTQYF. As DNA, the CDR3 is TGTGCCAGCAGCTTTGGACTGAGCACAGATACGCAGTATTTT. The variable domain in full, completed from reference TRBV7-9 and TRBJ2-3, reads DTGVSQNPRHKITKRGQNVTFRCDPISEHNRLYWYRQTLGQGPEFLTYFQNEAQLEKSRLLSDRFSAERPKGSFSTLEIQRTEQGDSAMYLCASSFGLSTDTQYFGPGTRLTVL.

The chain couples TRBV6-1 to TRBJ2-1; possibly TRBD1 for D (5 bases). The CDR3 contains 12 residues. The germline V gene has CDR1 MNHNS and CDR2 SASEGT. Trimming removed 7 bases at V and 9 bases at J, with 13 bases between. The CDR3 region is CASNNLRVEQFF. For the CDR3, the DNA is TGTGCCAGCAATAATCTCAGGGTTGAGCAGTTCTTC.

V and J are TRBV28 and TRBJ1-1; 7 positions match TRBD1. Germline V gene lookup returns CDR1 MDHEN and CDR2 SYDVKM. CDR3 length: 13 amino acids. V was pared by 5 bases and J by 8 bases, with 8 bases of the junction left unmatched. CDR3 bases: TGTGCCAGCAGTACCATCAACAGGGGAGAAGCTTTCTTT. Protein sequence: CASSTINRGEAFF.

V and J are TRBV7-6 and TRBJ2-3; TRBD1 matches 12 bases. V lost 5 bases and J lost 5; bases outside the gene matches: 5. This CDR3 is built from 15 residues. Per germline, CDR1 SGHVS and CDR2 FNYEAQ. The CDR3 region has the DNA TGTGCCAGCAGCACCCGGGACAGGGGGCAAGATACGCAGTATTTT. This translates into CASSTRDRGQDTQYF.

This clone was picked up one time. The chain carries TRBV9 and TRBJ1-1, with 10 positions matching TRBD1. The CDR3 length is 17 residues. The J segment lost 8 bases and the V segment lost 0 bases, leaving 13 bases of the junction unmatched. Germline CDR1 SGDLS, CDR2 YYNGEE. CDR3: CASSVAGTGVQLGEAFF. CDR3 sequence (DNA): TGTGCCAGCAGCGTAGCTGGGACAGGGGTTCAACTTGGAGAAGCTTTCTTT.

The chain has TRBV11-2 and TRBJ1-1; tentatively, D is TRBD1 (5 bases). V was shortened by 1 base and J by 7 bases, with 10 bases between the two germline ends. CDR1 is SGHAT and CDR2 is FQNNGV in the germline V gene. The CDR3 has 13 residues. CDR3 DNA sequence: TGTGCCAGCAGCTTAGGGGGCAGCTATGAAGCTTTCTTT. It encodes CASSLGGSYEAFF.

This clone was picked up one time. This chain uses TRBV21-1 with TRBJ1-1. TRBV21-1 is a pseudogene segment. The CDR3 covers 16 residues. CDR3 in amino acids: CASLYGEGRLNTEAFF. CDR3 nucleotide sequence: TGTGCCAGCCTTTATGGGGAGGGGCGCTTGAACACTGAAGCTTTCTTT.

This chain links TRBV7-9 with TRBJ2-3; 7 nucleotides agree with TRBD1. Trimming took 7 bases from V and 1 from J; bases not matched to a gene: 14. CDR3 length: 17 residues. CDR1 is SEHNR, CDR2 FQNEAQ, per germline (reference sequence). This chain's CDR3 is CASTRVPGQDGTDTQYF. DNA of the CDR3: TGTGCCAGCACCCGGGTCCCAGGACAGGACGGCACAGATACGCAGTATTTT.